This is a list of T cell receptor beta chains from one sample in a study of cytomegalovirus exposure and HLA in healthy donors. Assay: immunoSEQ multiplex PCR; the TCRdb copy retains only in-frame clones and omits some. In all, the sample yields about 140,000 clones. The sequencing input was PBMCs. The receptor set was obtained from a male donor in good health and CMV-seronegative. Each CDR3 is given with its conserved first and last residue. Fields, in order: V gene, J gene, D gene, CDR3 DNA, CDR3 protein. A D gene is named only where the DNA matches it firmly.

TRBV5-6,TRBJ2-7,TRBD2,TGTGCCAGCAGTCTAGCGGGAGGGCCCTACGAGCAGTACTTC,CASSLAGGPYEQYF
TRBV29-1,TRBJ2-2,TRBD1,TGCAGCGCGGGACAGTTTAACACCGGGGAGCTGTTTTTT,CSAGQFNTGELFF
TRBV6-1,TRBJ2-7,.,TGTGCCAGCAGGGTTACAGGGAACCTTGGGTACGAGCAGTACTTC,CASRVTGNLGYEQYF
TRBV6-1,TRBJ1-5,.,TGTGCCAGCAGTGAAAGGTTCTCCAAGGGGTCCAATCAGCCCCAGCATTTT,CASSERFSKGSNQPQHF
TRBV6-1,TRBJ1-2,TRBD1,TGTGCCAGCAGTGCCCGAGCGACAGGGGGCAATGAGGATGGCTACACCTTC,CASSARATGGNEDGYTF
TRBV6-6,TRBJ1-1,.,TGTGCCAGCCGGGGAGGATTGGGCACTGAAGCTTTCTTT,CASRGGLGTEAFF
TRBV2,TRBJ1-3,TRBD1,TGTGCCAGCAGTGAAGTTGGGACAGGTGTCGGCTCTGGAAACACCATATATTTT,CASSEVGTGVGSGNTIYF
TRBV10-3,TRBJ2-3,.,TGTGCCGCCGAACAGGGACGCACAGATACGCAGTATTTT,CAAEQGRTDTQYF
TRBV23-1,TRBJ2-3,.,TGCGCCAGCGGCCTAGCAGATACGCAGTATTTT,CASGLADTQYF
TRBV5-4,TRBJ1-2,.,TGTGCCAGCAGCCCCACGAGGGACGGACTATATGGCTACACCTTC,CASSPTRDGLYGYTF
TRBV18,TRBJ1-5,.,TGTGCCAGCTCCCCGCCGGGGGGAAATCAGCCCCAGCATTTT,CASSPPGGNQPQHF
TRBV5-5,TRBJ1-3,.,TGTGCCAGCAGCTGGGAGGGACGGGACTCTGGAAACACCATATATTTT,CASSWEGRDSGNTIYF
TRBV19,TRBJ2-1,.,TGTGCCAGTAGCATCGGGGTCGACAATGAGCAGTTCTTC,CASSIGVDNEQFF
TRBV5-4,TRBJ2-7,.,TGTGCCAGCAGCGGCGGGGGCCCCAGGTCCTACGAGCAGTACTTC,CASSGGGPRSYEQYF
TRBV18,TRBJ1-1,TRBD1,TGTGCCAGCTCACCGGGACAGGGGGCGACTGAAGCTTTCTTT,CASSPGQGATEAFF